This T cell receptor beta chain was obtained from a study of CD8 T cells in Susac syndrome. Across the study: Among the sequenced Susac syndrome patients, roughly 6 had active disease while eight were in remission. Whole-study results and caveats: The study identified around fifteen and five Susac-specific public clones in total CD8+ and CD8+ TEMRA repertoires. Peak Susac CD8+ clonal expansion was seen in TEMRA cells and active patients.

Reverse transcription of about 0.45 to 1 ug RNA was carried out with random hexamers. TCRdb independently ran MiXCR on the immunoSEQ multiplex PCR reads; one entry per CDR3 protein. The table lists about 23,000 distinct CDR3 sequences, 80% to 95% of them singletons. Concerning this clonotype: What it binds is not known. A read error may produce the germline difference seen at one junction end.

This CDR3 is built from 16 residues. Germline V CDR1 and CDR2: MNHEY, SVGEGT. The J gene is TRBJ2-1, the V gene TRBV6-2 or TRBV6-3; D is perhaps TRBD1 (6 bases). The sample consisted of CD8+ T cells from PBMCs. The sequence derives from a human donor with Susac syndrome. CDR3 DNA: TGTGCCAACAGTTACACCGGGGACATTTCCTACAATGAGCAGTTCTTC. It is translated as CANSYTGDISYNEQFF.